The T cell receptor (beta chain) under discussion was sequenced for a study of cytomegalovirus exposure and HLA in healthy donors (dated by TCRdb to 2017 to 2019). Turning to the overall study: In an earlier analysis of several hundred of the donors, roughly 300 Gb of sequence data and some 100 million unique TCR beta sequences from about 179 million T cells were reported. In the later analysis, no new phenotypic data were used to find candidate immune exposures; instead, reliance was placed on TCR beta sequences and their occurrence across donors. The aim of the study was to test whether cataloging public T cell receptors could identify signatures of past pathogen exposure. Because of strong linkage in the cohort, roughly 5 DR-DQ haplotypes were treated as single units for association and clustering. Approximately 300 gigabases of sequencing data and around 85 million unique TCR sequences made up an early release that covered approximately 620 HLA-typed donors. On average, roughly 250,000 unique TCR beta nucleotide sequences were sequenced per donor among more than 350 genotyped donors of the cohort, with roughly 18% of those sequences being non-productive. A later genetic analysis took genome-wide SNP genotypes for about 55% of the roughly 700 donors and used that subset as a discovery cohort. The genetic ancestry cluster associated with self-reported Caucasian donors included 81% of the roughly 400 genotyped donors. To predict cytomegalovirus infection status, the study brought together high-throughput TCR immunosequencing, statistical association of individual TCRs with disease status, and machine learning. An earlier analysis of nearly 600 of the donors applied high-throughput TCR beta sequencing to assess whether each TCR beta V gene segment acted as functional or pseudogenic. All discovery cohort repertoires had been generated using a single sequencing platform. Typing coverage varied by locus: about 620-630 donors for A, B, C, DRB1 and DQB1; about 520 for DQA1; around 570 for DPA1; approximately 450 for DPB1. The study profiled the T cell repertoires of about 640 subjects by immunosequencing and related them to cytomegalovirus serostatus. In a later analysis, previously published TCR beta repertoires from more than 500 donors were re-analyzed and high-resolution HLA genotyping was added so that TCR occurrence patterns could be studied. Along with the approximately 670-subject first cohort, a separate validation cohort of about 110 different subjects was used. HLA typing included class I and class II loci at four-digit resolution. Donor age, sex, ethnicity and CMV serostatus were compiled alongside the repertoire data.

In total, about 650 healthy bone marrow donors made up the cohort. Cohort members were all nominally healthy when sampled, although unrecorded immune exposures were likely present. The donor was CMV seropositive and belonged to the group of 270 or so seropositive cohort members. Each donor provided a peripheral blood sample, and peripheral blood mononuclear cells were used for TCR beta sequencing. Genomic DNA was extracted from the blood cell samples with the Qiagen DNeasy Blood Extraction Kit. Overall results and qualifications from the work: An association between a missense DCLRE1C variant and V-gene and J-gene trimming of TCR beta chains was found in a later genetic analysis and replicated in an independent cohort. Most CMV-associated TCR beta chains appeared to be HLA-restricted in a later analysis, and the HLA associations seemed to be driven largely by CMV exposure. Immune exposure information for the cohort was limited to CMV serostatus. In a later analysis, TCR association rates were found to vary across HLA loci, with the most associated TCRs seen for DRB1 alleles and the fewest for HLA-C alleles. Because counts were too low, 15 to 20 rarely observed V segments, including chromosome 9 orphons, were excluded from the earlier analysis of around 640 of the donors. According to the authors, the approach could potentially be generalized to other disease states and immunological phenotypes. A later genetic analysis reported fewer N-insertions in productive TCRs among donors in an Asian-associated ancestry cluster than the roughly 650-donor mean. Specific HLA alleles were associated with 18,000 or so TCR beta sequences at a false discovery rate of 0.05 in a later analysis. When HLA alleles, especially DR and DQ, strongly co-occurred, TCR associations were difficult to assign to individual alleles. Linkage disequilibrium might explain the correlated functional status among segregating V segments, but an unknown experimental factor could not be excluded. The study gave a list of some 150 TCR beta chains associated with cytomegalovirus. HLA typing was unavailable for some donors at each locus, so association tests used only the typed subset. The 87-base-pair reads could not distinguish some IMGT-functional V segments, including TRBV6-2 and TRBV6-3, so those segments were excluded. The cohort was sequenced for TCR beta chains only, and without alpha or paired-chain data the features that could be detected were limited. Most TCR sequences were observed very rarely across donors, whereas some public TCRs were present in many individuals. In vitro tests confirmed that three of the cytomegalovirus-associated TCR beta chains recognize cytomegalovirus antigens. Broadly in line with IMGT annotations, most TCR beta V segments showed up in productive rearrangements about 87% or about 30% of the time in an earlier analysis of around 550 of the donors. A further reported finding was that TCR beta sequences accurately predicted the HLA-A and HLA-B alleles for most subjects in the first cohort. A cluster of highly shared sequence variants was judged likely to represent a technical artifact of the sequencing pipeline. Presence/absence analyses assumed roughly uniform sequencing depth across donors, an assumption that may not hold. The classifier was reported to diagnose cytomegalovirus status with high specificity and sensitivity in both the original cohort and the validation cohort. In a later analysis, HLA-associated TCR beta chains were found to be more clonally expanded and to have lower generation probabilities than equally common non-associated chains. Several of the top co-occurrence clusters appeared to be linked to parvovirus B19, influenza, CMV and Epstein-Barr virus, according to a later analysis.

The library was obtained by the immunoSEQ multiplex PCR assay. For the multiplex PCR, a mixture combining 60 forward primers for TCR Vbeta segments and 13 reverse primers for TCR Jbeta segments was used. Amplification of the CDR3 region of rearranged TCR beta genes was performed with a multiplex PCR assay on genomic DNA. The amplified TCR beta libraries were sequenced on the Illumina HiSeq System as 87-base-pair reads. The paper's processing steps were these. Across the 600 to 700 repertoires, a later analysis counted 78 million or so unique TCR beta chains, some 11 million of which were shared by at least two donors. Raw reads were error-corrected and collapsed into unique sequences by a nearest-neighbor algorithm in which closely related sequences were merged to remove PCR and sequencing errors. Alignment of CDR3 sequences to IMGT reference sequences was used to assign V, D and J gene segments. For a sequence to be retained, a match of at least six nucleotides was required to both a V gene segment and a J gene segment. A rearrangement was called productive if the CDR3 had no stop codons and remained in frame with V and J, and every other rearrangement was called non-productive. Following IMGT convention, CDR3 was defined as the stretch from the second conserved V-encoded cysteine to the conserved J-encoded phenylalanine. Sequences without an unambiguous match to a single V gene segment were excluded from the earlier analysis of several hundred of the donors. In an earlier analysis of some 590 of the donors, a V segment was called functional when productive rearrangements were above 56.7%, and segregating when the standard deviation between donors exceeded 5%. A statistical classification framework was developed to diagnose cytomegalovirus status using the catalog of TCR beta chain sequences. In a later analysis, V and J genes were assigned by comparing TCR nucleotide sequences against IMGT/GENE-DB human TR gene sequences. In a later analysis, CDR3 sequences and most-parsimonious VDJ recombination scenarios were assigned using the TCRdist pipeline. In a later analysis, each TCR beta chain was defined by its CDR3 amino acid sequence together with its V-gene family, and reads without a unique V-gene family were excluded. As a way to deal with suspected cross-contamination and a sequencing artifact, a later analysis dropped hundreds of nucleotide sequences that were highly shared and had low generation probability. A later analysis calculated a clonal expansion index for each public chain from normalized within-repertoire ranks of inferred template counts. In a later analysis, generation probabilities were computed with a VDJ recombination model fitted to out-of-frame rearrangements, and the resulting probabilities were checked against IGoR. A later analysis scored TCR-TCR, TCR-HLA and TCR-CMV co-occurrence with hypergeometric tests, applying a repertoire-size bias correction to TCR pairs. A later analysis estimated false discovery rates by permuting HLA or CMV assignments 20 times. A later analysis grouped co-occurring TCRs with DBSCAN, adding TCRdist sequence similarity when clustering within HLA-allele-positive subsets. Repertoires with fewer than 30,000 or more than 120,000 public chains were left out of co-occurrence clustering, as were about 5 repertoires with anomalous nucleotide sharing. In its TCRdb copy, this immuneACCESS table keeps in-frame sequences only and misses some clones. Where compared with another copy, unresolved V genes explain less than half of these, and the others have no known cause. V, J and clone size were drawn from that table, and D and trimming were deduced from the DNA. The sample contains tens of thousands of clones, 78% of them found a single time. Around 5.8% of the sample goes to the ten largest clones.

This clone appeared a single time. Its antigen target is currently unknown. Per-base qualities were not stored, and no clone one base away is much larger. Unmatched junction bases come to 4, with V trimmed by 6 bases and J by 0 bases. Measured from the cysteine to the phenylalanine, the CDR3 is 14 residues long. The DNA shown is the 42-base CDR3, in frame from base 1. From a lookup of the germline V gene, CDR1 and CDR2 are MRHNA and SNTAGT. The source of this sequence is a male donor in good health and CMV-seropositive. The sequence links TRBV6-4 to TRBJ2-7; TRBD2 fits 8 bases in the junction. The source material was PBMCs. The CDR3 reads as follows: CASSPGGASYEQYF. In nucleotide form, the sequence is TGTGCCAGCAGCCCCGGGGGGGCCTCCTACGAGCAGTACTTC.